The 7 T cell receptor beta chains below all came from one sample that was sequenced in a study of Tregs in tolerant kidney transplant recipients. The assay was immunoSEQ multiplex PCR, and TCRdb's table has in-frame clones only and misses some. Recorded for this sample: roughly 48,000 clones. Sequenced here: CD4+ T cells from blood, sampled before the transplant. These receptors were collected from a human donor who received a combined kidney and bone marrow transplant.

With respect to this clone: The read halts 3 residues ahead of the CDR3 end, with the missing end drawn from the germline J gene. This sequence joins TRBV18 and TRBJ1-3; 8 bases map to TRBD1. The CDR3 has 17 residues. CDR1 and CDR2 (germline): KGHSH, LQKENI. Trimming at V came to 3 bases and at J to 0 bases, leaving 7 bases not matched to a gene. CDR3 amino acids: CASSPVGTGYSGNTIYF. The sequenced CDR3 bases are TGTGCCAGCTCACCCGTTGGGACAGGCTACTCTGGAAACACC.

With respect to this clone: Read sequence stops 3 residues before the CDR3 end, and the germline J gene provides the missing end. The chain combines TRBV29-1 with TRBJ2-1; a weak D match, TRBD2 (5 bases). Germline assignment: CDR1 SQVTM and CDR2 ANQGSEA. This CDR3 contains 13 residues. V lost 5 bases and J lost 5, with 13 bases in between. The sequenced CDR3 bases are TGCAGCGTTTCCCGAGCGACTAACAATGAG. Its protein is CSVSRATNNE. The entire CDR3 protein reads CSVSRATNNEQFF.

Note on this clone: The CDR3 goes on 3 residues after the read ends, and that part is filled in from the germline J gene. This sequence joins TRBV5-1 and TRBJ1-5; 7 nucleotides align to TRBD1. The CDR3 contains 15 residues. The germline V gene encodes CDR1 SGHRS and CDR2 YFSETQ. The junction had 6 bases not matched to a gene; V was cut back by 0 bases and J by 6 bases. CDR3 bases read: TGCGCCAGCAGCTTGGAGGCAGGGGGAAGTCAGCCC. Its protein is CASSLEAGGSQP. The CDR3, in full, reads CASSLEAGGSQPQHF.

On this clone itself: With the read ending 3 residues before the CDR3 end, the germline J gene is used to fill in that end. This chain links TRBV20-1 with TRBJ1-5; TRBD1 might be the D (5 bases). This CDR3 region has 15 residues. Per germline, CDR1 DFQATT and CDR2 SNEGSKA (reference sequence). The V end was cut by 0 bases, the J end by 2 bases, with 11 bases between. CDR3 DNA (partial): TGCAGTGCTAGAGATTTTGGGGCTGGCAATCAGCCC. This gives the protein CSARDFGAGNQP. The full-length CDR3 reads as CSARDFGAGNQPQHF.

Regarding this clone: The read terminates 3 residues ahead of where the CDR3 ends, so the germline J gene completes it. The rearrangement links TRBV11-2 to TRBJ2-1, with D tentatively TRBD2 (5 bases). Germline assignment: CDR1 SGHAT and CDR2 FQNNGV. The CDR3 sequence is 11 residues long. Trimming stripped 6 bases from V and 7 bases from J, with 7 bases between. The CDR3 here is CASRTRNEQFF. Incomplete CDR3 DNA: TGTGCCAGCAGAACTAGAAATGAG.

To note about this clone: The CDR3 extends 3 residues past the end of the read, so its final part is completed from the germline J gene. The chain employs TRBV18 and TRBJ2-2; D perhaps matches TRBD1 (5 bases). V lost 8 bases to trimming and J lost 3 bases, with 13 bases between them. Germline assignment: CDR1 KGHSH and CDR2 LQKENI. The CDR3 runs 14 residues. This CDR3 reads CASADQGDTGELFF. The sequenced CDR3 bases are TGTGCCAGCGCCGATCAGGGTGACACCGGGGAG.

A note on this clone: Coverage ceases 3 residues before the CDR3 finishes, and the germline J gene fills in the end. The chain carries TRBV4-1 and TRBJ2-5; D is unresolved. The germline gives CDR1 MGHRA, CDR2 YSYEKL. Trimming took off 6 bases at V and 3 bases at J, with 26 bases between the two ends. The CDR3 contains 18 residues. Here the CDR3 reads CASRVLLISNRQEETQYF. The DNA read from the CDR3 is TGCGCCAGCAGGGTCCTACTAATTAGTAACCGCCAAGAAGAGACC.